Presented here are 5 T cell receptor beta chains from one specimen sequenced in a study of identical twins. TCRdb re-called the 5' RACE reads with MiXCR, one entry per CDR3 protein. The data show 450,000 to 650,000 distinct CDR3 sequences, just under 10% seen once. These data were also filed under a second study, of yellow fever vaccine responses in identical twins.

Sequencing input: PBMCs. The receptor source for this set is a woman aged 18 to 35 in good health.

Notes on this clonotype: One end of the junction does not line up with germline, which may come from a read error. The rearrangement links TRBV14 to TRBJ2-7; D not resolved. Germline V lookup: CDR1 SGHDN, CDR2 FVKESK. The CDR3 runs 15 residues. The CDR3 DNA reads as TGTGCCAGCAGCCCGATGAACCGTTTTCAATACGAGCAGAACTTC. This encodes CASSPMNRFQYEQNF.

CDR3 loop: CASSQAGIPYNEQFF. CDR3 coding DNA: TGCGCCAGCAGCCAAGCGGGCATCCCCTACAATGAGCAGTTCTTC. This chain links TRBV4-3 with TRBJ2-1; D is unclear. The CDR3 sequence is 15 residues long. Germline lookup yields CDR1 LGHNA and CDR2 YSLEER. V gave up 1 base and J gave up 2 bases, with 9 bases separating them.

This clonotype was counted at least ten times. The J gene is TRBJ2-3, the V gene TRBV28; the D gene is possibly TRBD2 (5 bases). The germline V gene has CDR1 MDHEN and CDR2 SYDVKM. V dropped 3 bases and J dropped 2 bases, with 18 bases sitting between them. This CDR3 contains 17 residues. CDR3 coding DNA: TGTGCCAGCAGTTTTGCCAGCGGACTTAGCCCCACAGATACGCAGTATTTT. It translates to CASSFASGLSPTDTQYF. Based on the CDR3 plus reference TRBV28 and TRBJ2-3, the full variable domain is DVKVTQSSRYLVKRTGEKVFLECVQDMDHENMFWYRQDPGLGLRLIYFSYDVKMKEKGDIPEGYSVSREKKERFSLILESASTNQTSMYLCASSFASGLSPTDTQYFGPGTRLTVL.

This chain joins TRBV12-3 or TRBV12-4 and TRBJ2-7; 7 bases line up with TRBD1. The CDR3 totals 14 residues. The V and J ends lost 5 bases and 3 bases, in that order; junction bases with no gene match: 7. The CDR3, as DNA: TGTGCCAGCAGTATAATCCGGGACAGCTACGAGCAGTACTTC. Its protein is CASSIIRDSYEQYF.

This clonotype was seen more than once but under ten times. J is TRBJ2-7 and V is TRBV7-9; D possibly corresponds to TRBD1 (6 bases). The germline gives CDR1 SEHNR, CDR2 FQNEAQ (reference sequence). The germline V and J ends were trimmed by 1 base and 2 bases, with 9 bases remaining between them. This CDR3 is built from 14 residues. In DNA, the CDR3 is TGTGCCAGCAGCTTAGTGGGGGCCCCCTACGAGCAGTACTTC. This codes for CASSLVGAPYEQYF.